A selection of T cell receptor beta chains follows, all from one sample in a study of T cells in Graves' hyperthyroidism and ophthalmopathy. TCRdb recomputed calls from the multiplex PCR reads with MiXCR, one row per CDR3 protein. In the table there are some 560,000 distinct CDR3 sequences, less than 15% of which are singletons. The sample consisted of blood. The receptor set was obtained from a woman aged 40 to 50 with Graves' hyperthyroidism. Both conserved end residues are part of each CDR3. The D gene is left open where the match is weak. The listing skips clone size in some rows; elsewhere it reads once, few, many or a size class.

>TRBV5-1|many|TRBJ1-1|NA
CASSLEAWGDTEAFF
TGCGCCAGCAGCTTGGAGGCCTGGGGGGACACTGAAGCTTTCTTT
>TRBV28|many|TRBJ1-1|NA
CASSRQGNPEAFF
TGTGCCAGCAGTCGCCAGGGGAACCCTGAAGCTTTCTTT
>TRBV11-1|many|TRBJ2-5|NA
CASSDESFGETQYF
TGTGCCAGCAGCGACGAATCGTTCGGAGAGACCCAGTACTTC
>TRBV5-5|once|TRBJ1-4|NA
CASSPTRAATNEKLFF
TGCGCCAGCAGCCCAACCCGGGCTGCAACTAATGAAAAACTGTTTTTT
>TRBV5-1|many|TRBJ2-7|TRBD2
CASSPEIAGGAYKQYF
TGCGCCAGCAGCCCAGAAATAGCGGGAGGGGCCTACAAGCAGTACTTC
>TRBV18|many|TRBJ2-1|TRBD1
CASSQPGQGGNEQFF
TGTGCCAGCTCACAGCCGGGACAGGGAGGGAATGAGCAGTTCTTC
>TRBV20-1|few|TRBJ2-6|TRBD1
CSARDETGPFLTF
TGCAGTGCTAGAGACGAGACAGGGCCTTTCCTGACTTTC
>TRBV30|many|TRBJ2-3|NA
CAWSVGPLSTDTQYF
TGTGCCTGGAGTGTTGGACCCCTGAGCACAGATACGCAGTATTTT
>TRBV20-1|NA|TRBJ1-4|NA
CSARDLLDSGSEKLFF
TGCAGTGCTAGAGATCTCCTCGACAGCGGATCCGAAAAACTGTTTTTT
>TRBV7-2|many|TRBJ2-2|NA
CASSLVDALPELFF
TGTGCCAGCAGCTTAGTCGATGCACTCCCGGAGCTGTTTTTT
>TRBV28|many|TRBJ2-7|TRBD1
CASSFGTGDEQYF
TGTGCCAGCAGTTTCGGGACAGGGGACGAGCAGTACTTC
>TRBV7-2|many|TRBJ2-5|TRBD1
CASSLGQGLGETQYF
TGTGCCAGCAGCTTAGGACAGGGGCTGGGAGAGACCCAGTACTTC
>TRBV5-1|many|TRBJ1-1|NA
CASSLWPPAVEAFF
TGCGCCAGCAGCTTGTGGCCCCCCGCCGTTGAAGCTTTCTTT
>TRBV6-9|few|TRBJ1-3|NA
CASSYDAVSGNTIYF
TGTGCCAGCAGTTACGATGCAGTCTCTGGAAACACCATATATTTT
>TRBV28|NA|TRBJ2-3|TRBD1
CASSLTSGQGRADTQYF
TGTGCCAGCAGTTTAACGTCCGGACAGGGGAGGGCAGATACGCAGTATTTT
>TRBV20-1|many|TRBJ2-7|NA
CSASRTPSYEQYF
TGCAGTGCTTCCCGGACACCCTCCTACGAGCAGTACTTC
>TRBV12-3/TRBV12-4|few|TRBJ2-7|NA
CASTLTGDSYDEQYF
TGTGCCAGCACTCTCACCGGGGACTCATACGACGAGCAGTACTTC
>TRBV7-2|many|TRBJ2-2|NA
CASSPRGGATNTGELFF
TGTGCCAGCAGCCCCCGAGGGGGGGCCACGAACACCGGGGAGCTGTTTTTT
>TRBV20-1|many|TRBJ1-2|NA
CSAIASLNGGYTF
TGCAGTGCTATTGCTTCTCTCAACGGAGGCTACACCTTC
>TRBV20-1|many|TRBJ2-7|TRBD1
CSAARQGAGEQYF
TGCAGTGCGGCGAGACAGGGCGCGGGTGAGCAGTACTTC
>TRBV24-1|many|TRBJ1-5|TRBD1
CATRGQGPNQPQHF
TGTGCCACCAGGGGACAGGGCCCGAATCAGCCCCAGCATTTT
>TRBV11-1|many|TRBJ2-2|NA
CASSRAGNTGELFF
TGTGCCAGCAGCCGTGCGGGGAACACCGGGGAGCTGTTTTTT
>TRBV19|NA|TRBJ2-1|TRBD2
CASSPGTSGSRVGEQFF
TGTGCCAGTAGTCCTGGGACTAGCGGGAGTAGGGTGGGTGAGCAGTTCTTC
>TRBV20-1|many|TRBJ2-5|TRBD1
CSASPTGEETQYF
TGCAGTGCTAGCCCGACAGGGGAAGAGACCCAGTACTTC
>TRBV19|few|TRBJ1-4|TRBD1
CASSGTGGWEKLFF
TGTGCCAGTAGCGGAACAGGGGGCTGGGAAAAACTGTTTTTT
>TRBV28|many|TRBJ2-1|NA
CANHPPLQGPRAEQFF
TGTGCCAACCACCCCCCCCTTCAGGGCCCTAGGGCTGAGCAGTTCTTC
>TRBV10-3|many|TRBJ2-5|TRBD2
CAISVQREAGAQYF
TGTGCCATCAGTGTCCAGCGGGAGGCCGGGGCCCAGTACTTC
>TRBV28|NA|TRBJ2-7|TRBD1
CASSLWDTGDEQYF
TGTGCCAGCAGTCTATGGGACACAGGGGACGAGCAGTACTTC
>TRBV28|few|TRBJ1-5|TRBD1
CAGRQGASNQPQHF
TGTGCCGGAAGACAGGGGGCAAGCAATCAGCCCCAGCATTTT
>TRBV6-2/TRBV6-3|few|TRBJ2-1|NA
CASRTVYEQFF
TGTGCCAGCCGGACGGTTTATGAGCAGTTCTTC
>TRBV24-1|NA|TRBJ2-3|TRBD1
CATSDPGQGTDTQYF
TGTGCCACCAGTGATCCCGGACAGGGTACGGATACGCAGTATTTT
>TRBV7-2|many|TRBJ2-7|TRBD2
CASSLGTSGDYEQYF
TGTGCCAGCAGCTTAGGGACTAGCGGGGACTACGAGCAGTACTTC
>TRBV6-2/TRBV6-3|many|TRBJ2-7|TRBD2
CASSWPVAGSYEQYF
TGTGCCAGCAGTTGGCCTGTAGCGGGATCCTACGAGCAGTACTTC
>TRBV7-9|many|TRBJ1-2|NA
CASSPPDGGSNYGYTF
TGTGCCAGCAGCCCACCTGACGGGGGTTCAAACTATGGCTACACCTTC
>TRBV28|few|TRBJ2-7|NA
CASSPIRYSSYEQYF
TGTGCCAGCAGTCCAATCAGGTATAGCTCCTACGAGCAGTACTTC
>TRBV5-1|many|TRBJ2-1|NA
CASSPELQGGGEQFF
TGCGCCAGCAGCCCTGAGCTCCAGGGCGGCGGTGAGCAGTTCTTC
>TRBV20-1|few|TRBJ2-7|TRBD1
CSAFPGQGYEQYF
TGCAGTGCTTTCCCGGGACAGGGATACGAGCAGTACTTC
>TRBV27|many|TRBJ1-2|NA
CASTTFPNNYGYTF
TGTGCCAGCACTACGTTCCCCAATAACTATGGCTACACCTTC
>TRBV28|NA|TRBJ2-3|NA
CASITQSTDTQYF
TGTGCCAGCATCACACAGTCCACAGATACGCAGTATTTT
>TRBV28|many|TRBJ2-1|TRBD2
CASSGGSSYNEQFF
TGTGCCAGCAGTGGCGGGAGCTCCTACAATGAGCAGTTCTTC
>TRBV3-1|many|TRBJ2-5|NA
CASSPPFAGETQYF
TGTGCCAGCAGCCCGCCTTTCGCCGGGGAGACCCAGTACTTC
>TRBV9|few|TRBJ2-3|TRBD2
CASSVDGGRDTQYF
TGTGCCAGCAGCGTAGACGGCGGGAGAGATACGCAGTATTTT
>TRBV10-1|few|TRBJ2-2|NA
CASSDPGVTGELFF
TGCGCCAGCAGTGACCCAGGGGTCACCGGGGAGCTGTTTTTT
>TRBV6-5|many|TRBJ1-6|TRBD1
CASSYSRDRGPLSPLHF
TGTGCCAGCAGTTACTCGAGGGACAGGGGCCCCCTTTCACCCCTCCACTTT
>TRBV11-2|many|TRBJ1-6|TRBD1
CASSTVRDRDYNSPLHF
TGTGCCAGCAGCACCGTACGGGACAGGGATTATAATTCACCCCTCCACTTT
>TRBV12-3/TRBV12-4|many|TRBJ2-7|NA
CASSLKQAYEQYF
TGTGCCAGCAGTTTAAAACAGGCCTACGAGCAGTACTTC
>TRBV20-1|many|TRBJ2-3|TRBD2
CSALLAGSTDTQYF
TGCAGTGCGTTACTAGCGGGGAGCACAGATACGCAGTATTTT
>TRBV5-6|many|TRBJ2-1|NA
CASSLIGQAYNEQFF
TGTGCCAGCAGCTTAATTGGTCAGGCATACAATGAGCAGTTCTTC
>TRBV20-1|many|TRBJ2-5|NA
CSARAGDETQYF
TGCAGTGCTAGAGCAGGGGATGAGACCCAGTACTTC
>TRBV27|few|TRBJ1-1|NA
CVSSLFPRGAEAFF
TGTGTCAGCAGTTTATTCCCCCGGGGGGCTGAAGCTTTCTTT
>TRBV3-1|NA|TRBJ2-1|TRBD2
CASSHDSKRGEQFF
TGTGCCAGCAGCCATGACAGTAAGCGGGGGGAGCAGTTCTTC